The 13 T cell receptor beta chains given below trace back to one sample, sequenced in a study of T cell changes during pregnancy in multiple sclerosis. Assay: immunoSEQ multiplex PCR; the TCRdb copy retains only in-frame clones and omits some. The profile covers 60,000 to 75,000 clones, with approximately 93% appearing a single time and 2.5% to 4% taken by the ten largest. The sample was CD8+ T cells from peripheral blood mononuclear cells, taken in the second trimester of pregnancy. The receptors were sampled from a female donor with multiple sclerosis, enrolled in a pregnancy study.

The rearrangement uses TRBV9 and TRBJ1-2, with a tentative D call TRBD1 (6 bases). This CDR3 comprises 15 residues. V was clipped by 1 base and J by 8 bases, with 18 bases between them. Germline loops: CDR1 SGDLS, CDR2 YYNGEE. CDR3 sequence (DNA): TGTGCCAGCAGCGTACACCGGGACGCCACAGGGGGCTACACCTTC. Protein sequence: CASSVHRDATGGYTF.

The chain carries TRBV30 and TRBJ2-3, with TRBD1 identical over 11 bases. Trimming cost V 2 bases and J 2 bases; bases outside gene matches: 15. Germline CDR1 and CDR2: GTSNPN and SVGIG (reference sequence). The CDR3 has 19 residues. The CDR3 DNA reads TGTGCCTGGAGTCCTACGGACAGGGGGCCCCCCCTGAACACAGATACGCAGTATTTT. Translating gives CAWSPTDRGPPLNTDTQYF.

The gene calls are TRBV29-1 and TRBJ1-5, with D unclear. CDR3 length equals 13 residues. Germline V gives CDR1 SQVTM, CDR2 ANQGSEA. Between the trimmed V and J ends, which lost 0 bases and 6 bases, there was a span of 9 bases. The CDR3 DNA follows: TGCAGCGTTGAAGAGCCGGGAAGTCAGCCCCAGCATTTT. Amino acid sequence: CSVEEPGSQPQHF. The variable domain in full, with the rest retrieved from reference TRBV29-1 and TRBJ1-5, is SAVISQKPSRDICQRGTSLTIQCQVDSQVTMMFWYRQQPGQSLTLIATANQGSEATYESGFVIDKFPISRPNLTFSTLTVSNMSPEDSSIYLCSVEEPGSQPQHFGDGTRLSIL.

The V gene is TRBV28, the J gene TRBJ2-2; D unresolved. The CDR3 totals 14 residues. V was cut by 2 bases and J by 9 bases, with 13 bases left in between. Germline CDR1 is MDHEN and CDR2 is SYDVKM. DNA of the CDR3: TGTGCCAGCAGTTTAGGCAGGCGAGTGTGGGAGCTGTTTTTT. Translated, it gives CASSLGRRVWELFF.

The CDR3: CASSRGLANEQFF. As DNA, the CDR3 is TGTGCCAGCAGCCGCGGACTAGCCAATGAGCAGTTCTTC. This chain links TRBV27 with TRBJ2-1; TRBD2 matches 8 bases. The germline V gene encodes CDR1 MNHEY and CDR2 SMNVEV (reference sequence). Losses at the gene ends were 6 bases for V and 6 bases for J; bases not matched to a gene: 4. The CDR3 has 13 residues.

The J gene is TRBJ2-7, the V gene TRBV7-9; no firm D call. V was trimmed by 1 base and J by 3 bases, leaving 10 bases between them. Germline CDR1 and CDR2: SEHNR and FQNEAQ (reference sequence). The CDR3 extends over 14 amino acids. The CDR3 spells CASSLGSGYYEQYF. The CDR3 bases are TGTGCCAGCAGCTTAGGATCAGGTTACTACGAGCAGTACTTC. The full variable domain, its missing parts supplied by reference TRBV7-9 and TRBJ2-7, is DTGVSQNPRHKITKRGQNVTFRCDPISEHNRLYWYRQTLGQGPEFLTYFQNEAQLEKSRLLSDRFSAERPKGSFSTLEIQRTEQGDSAMYLCASSLGSGYYEQYFGPGTRLTVT.

The chain couples TRBV9 to TRBJ2-2; 8 bases fit TRBD2. There are 14 residues in the CDR3. The V gene's germline CDR1 is SGDLS and CDR2 YYNGEE. J was trimmed by 5 bases and V by 10 bases; bases with no gene match: 10. DNA of the CDR3: TGTGCCGCAGGACCCTCGGGGGGGACCGGGGAGCTGTTTTTT. Translation: CAAGPSGGTGELFF.

As concerns this clone: One end of the junction is discordant with germline, which a read error may explain. The rearrangement joins TRBV5-1 to TRBJ2-7; 11 bases align to TRBD2. Germline-derived CDR1 and CDR2 are SGHRS and YFSETQ. This CDR3 region has 14 residues. This CDR3 reads CASSLTSGSYGQYF. Here the CDR3 DNA reads TGCGCCAGCAGCTTGACTAGCGGGAGCTACGGGCAGTACTTC.

The genes are TRBV27 and TRBJ2-7, with 8 bases lining up with TRBD2. Germline loops: CDR1 MNHEY, CDR2 SMNVEV (reference sequence). V was clipped by 4 bases and J by 5 bases; unmatched bases: 7. The length of the CDR3 is 14 residues. The CDR3 DNA sequence: TGTGCCAGCAGTTGGGGACTAGGAGGGGACGAGCAGTACTTC. Its translation: CASSWGLGGDEQYF.

To note about this clone: Its ends do not fully match the called genes, so a read error is possible. CDR3 region: CSARDGGRTFF. In DNA, the CDR3 is TGCAGTGCGAGAGACGGAGGAAGGACTTTCTTT. V is TRBV20-1 and J is TRBJ1-1; D remains ambiguous. The CDR3 consists of 11 residues. Germline values: CDR1 DFQATT, CDR2 SNEGSKA (reference sequence).

Many counts were recorded for this clone. The V call is TRBV11-2, the J call TRBJ2-5; 7 positions agree with TRBD2. This CDR3 contains 15 residues. Germline V CDR1 and CDR2: SGHAT, FQNNGV. After removal of 3 bases from V and 1 base from J, the junction contained 5 bases not matched to a gene. The CDR3 DNA sequence: TGTGCCAGCAGCTTCTGGGGGGGGTTCCAAGAGACCCAGTACTTC. Its protein is CASSFWGGFQETQYF.

The sample holds one count of this clone. The chain recombines TRBV5-1 with TRBJ2-1; 12 bases map to TRBD1. CDR1 and CDR2 from the germline V gene are SGHRS and YFSETQ. V gave up 3 bases and J gave up 5 bases; unmatched junction bases: 12. The CDR3 has 18 residues. CDR3 amino acids: CASSSAGTGGAVDNEQFF. Here the CDR3 DNA reads TGCGCCAGCAGCTCAGCCGGGACAGGGGGCGCCGTGGACAATGAGCAGTTCTTC.

The chain is built from TRBV2 and TRBJ2-5; 8 bases line up with TRBD2. The CDR3 runs 18 residues. Germline-derived CDR1 and CDR2 are SNHLY and FYNNEI. After removal of 2 bases from V and 5 bases from J, the junction contained 16 bases not matched to a gene. CDR3 protein: CASSEMGLGAYAVETQYF. The CDR3 nucleotides are TGTGCCAGCAGTGAAATGGGACTAGGAGCCTATGCCGTCGAGACCCAGTACTTC.